The clone carrying this T cell receptor (beta chain) was counted between two and nine times. Its antigen is not identified. The source of the sample is a study of T cell repertoires in cytomegalovirus infection. Study details: Indications came from public TCR beta signatures; they pointed to CMV infection and to a matching HLA type.

Germline CDR1 and CDR2: LGHDT and YNNKEL (reference sequence). The CDR3 consists of 15 residues. J was trimmed by 2 bases and V by 4 bases; bases with no gene match: 6. TCRdb re-analysed the reads in MiXCR, keeping a single row per CDR3 protein. The top ten clones hold roughly an eighth of a sample with around 900,000 distinct CDR3 sequences, roughly 31% of them seen once. Regarding the study as a whole: HLA-C-restricted CMV clonotypes gave the most frequent clonotype in two of eight donors.

This specimen was cultured CD8+ T cells from PBMCs, taken from culture after CMV antigen stimulation. The TCR sequence derives from a human donor in good health (CMV status not recorded). Some clones in this sample may be carry-over from other donors' samples. The rearrangement uses TRBV3-1 and TRBJ2-7; TRBD1 matches 9 bases. The CDR3 coding sequence is TGTGCCAGCAGCCCGGGACAGGGCGGTCCCTACGAGCAGTACTTC. Encoded protein: CASSPGQGGPYEQYF.